These T cell receptor beta chains were read from a single sample in a study of CD8+CD57+ T cells in acquired aplastic anemia. TCRdb called the reads again in MiXCR, with one record for every CDR3 protein. The sample contains 150,000 to 180,000 distinct CDR3 sequences, roughly 54% of which appear only once. The sequenced sample consisted of sorted CD4+, CD8+, or CD8+CD57+ T cells (not recorded which) from PBMCs. The receptors originated from a human donor with aplastic anemia. The CDR3 runs from the conserved cysteine through the conserved F or W. The order of the fields is clone size, J gene, D gene, V gene, CDR3 length, CDR3 protein, CDR3 DNA. The D gene is left open where the match is weak. Expanded clones get a size class; other rows say once, few or many, or leave the size out.

size: few
J: TRBJ1-6
D: TRBD1
V: TRBV20-1
length: 14
CDR3: CSVPDRAMNSPLHF
DNA: TGCAGTGTACCGGACAGGGCAATGAATTCACCCCTCCACTTT

size: many
J: TRBJ2-1
D: TRBD2
V: TRBV19
length: 14
CDR3: CASSIGGAYNEQFF
DNA: TGTGCCAGTAGTATCGGGGGGGCATACAATGAGCAGTTCTTC

size: .
J: TRBJ2-2
D: .
V: TRBV10-2
length: 15
CDR3: CASRTSGGGTGELFF
DNA: TGCGCCAGCAGGACTTCCGGTGGGGGCACCGGGGAGCTGTTTTTT

size: .
J: TRBJ2-5
D: TRBD1
V: TRBV20-1
length: 13
CDR3: CSAGQGLGETQYF
DNA: TGCAGTGCCGGACAGGGATTGGGTGAGACCCAGTACTTC

size: many
J: TRBJ2-3
D: TRBD2
V: TRBV4-1
length: 17
CDR3: CASSLTAGGRGTDTQYF
DNA: TGCGCCAGCAGCCTGACAGCGGGGGGGCGGGGCACAGATACGCAGTATTTT

size: .
J: TRBJ2-5
D: TRBD2
V: TRBV7-9
length: 16
CDR3: CASILASGGAVETQYF
DNA: TGTGCCAGCATCCTCGCTAGCGGGGGGGCCGTCGAGACCCAGTACTTC

size: .
J: TRBJ2-3
D: TRBD2
V: TRBV19
length: 15
CDR3: CASSQSGAYTDTQYF
DNA: TGTGCCAGTAGTCAAAGCGGGGCGTACACAGATACGCAGTATTTT

size: .
J: TRBJ1-1
D: .
V: TRBV2
length: 13
CDR3: CASSLGEYTEAFF
DNA: TGTGCCAGCAGTCTGGGTGAATACACTGAAGCTTTCTTT

size: many
J: TRBJ2-7
D: TRBD1
V: TRBV7-9
length: 14
CDR3: CASSSTGGLYEQYF
DNA: TGTGCCAGCAGCTCTACAGGGGGCCTCTACGAGCAGTACTTC

size: .
J: TRBJ1-1
D: TRBD1
V: TRBV5-1
length: 13
CDR3: CASSLIDRAEAFF
DNA: TGCGCCAGCAGCTTGATCGACAGGGCTGAAGCTTTCTTT

size: few
J: TRBJ2-3
D: .
V: TRBV5-1
length: 15
CDR3: CASSLDGSSTDTQYF
DNA: TGCGCCAGCAGTTTGGACGGATCTAGCACAGATACGCAGTATTTT

size: .
J: TRBJ2-6
D: TRBD1
V: TRBV6-1
length: 18
CDR3: CASSLTGTVLTGANVLTF
DNA: TGTGCCAGCAGTCTAACCGGGACAGTGCTCACTGGGGCCAACGTCCTGACTTTC

size: many
J: TRBJ2-7
D: .
V: TRBV10-3
length: 13
CDR3: CAIGNREAYEQYF
DNA: TGTGCCATCGGGAACAGGGAAGCCTACGAGCAGTACTTC

size: .
J: TRBJ1-5
D: .
V: TRBV2
length: 15
CDR3: CASSEGTISNQPQHF
DNA: TGTGCCAGCAGTGAAGGGACAATTAGCAATCAGCCCCAGCATTTT

size: .
J: TRBJ2-1
D: .
V: TRBV24-1
length: 13
CDR3: CATSDLYREGQFF
DNA: TGTGCCACCAGTGATTTGTATAGGGAAGGGCAGTTCTTC

size: few
J: TRBJ1-6
D: TRBD1
V: TRBV2
length: 15
CDR3: CASRAGTVTNSPLHF
DNA: TGTGCCAGCAGGGCCGGGACAGTTACTAATTCACCCCTCCACTTT

size: few
J: TRBJ2-3
D: .
V: TRBV29-1
length: 12
CDR3: CSASSLTDTQYF
DNA: TGCAGCGCATCTAGCCTCACAGATACGCAGTATTTT

size: .
J: TRBJ2-7
D: TRBD1
V: TRBV20-1
length: 12
CDR3: CSARQGAQEQYF
DNA: TGCAGTGCTAGACAGGGGGCTCAGGAGCAGTACTTC

size: .
J: TRBJ1-1
D: .
V: TRBV6-5
length: 15
CDR3: CASSFGGPLNTEAFF
DNA: TGTGCCAGCAGTTTTGGCGGCCCCCTTAACACTGAAGCTTTCTTT

size: many
J: TRBJ1-3
D: .
V: TRBV7-9
length: 15
CDR3: CASSTTGNSGNTIYF
DNA: TGTGCCAGCTCTACTACAGGCAACTCTGGAAACACCATATATTTT

size: .
J: TRBJ2-7
D: .
V: TRBV7-2
length: 13
CDR3: CASSLEGVGEQYF
DNA: TGTGCCAGCAGCTTAGAGGGGGTCGGCGAGCAGTACTTC

size: many
J: TRBJ2-3
D: .
V: TRBV3-1
length: 15
CDR3: CASSQDVSSTDTQYF
DNA: TGTGCCAGCAGCCAGGACGTCTCAAGCACAGATACGCAGTATTTT

size: .
J: TRBJ2-2
D: .
V: TRBV7-6
length: 12
CDR3: CASSQEGGELFF
DNA: TGTGCCAGCAGCCAGGAAGGCGGGGAGCTGTTTTTT

size: few
J: TRBJ2-3
D: TRBD1
V: TRBV6-1
length: 18
CDR3: CASSGFRDRGILGDTQYF
DNA: TGTGCCAGCAGTGGGTTCCGGGACAGGGGGATCCTTGGGGATACGCAGTATTTT

size: many
J: TRBJ1-6
D: .
V: TRBV5-6
length: 12
CDR3: CASSLAYSPLHF
DNA: TGTGCCAGCAGCTTAGCATATTCACCCCTCCACTTT

size: many
J: TRBJ2-3
D: TRBD1
V: TRBV6-1
length: 15
CDR3: CASSRRQGATDTQYF
DNA: TGTGCCAGCAGCCGCCGACAGGGGGCCACAGATACGCAGTATTTT

size: .
J: TRBJ1-6
D: .
V: TRBV13
length: 12
CDR3: CASSPVNSPLHF
DNA: TGTGCCAGCAGCCCCGTGAATTCACCCCTCCACTTT

size: .
J: TRBJ1-2
D: .
V: TRBV7-8
length: 17
CDR3: CASSLSPRGLADYGYTF
DNA: TGTGCCAGCAGCTTATCACCGAGGGGACTGGCTGACTATGGCTACACCTTC

size: many
J: TRBJ2-7
D: TRBD1
V: TRBV20-1
length: 13
CDR3: CSARTGEGYEQYF
DNA: TGCAGTGCTAGAACAGGGGAAGGATACGAGCAGTACTTC